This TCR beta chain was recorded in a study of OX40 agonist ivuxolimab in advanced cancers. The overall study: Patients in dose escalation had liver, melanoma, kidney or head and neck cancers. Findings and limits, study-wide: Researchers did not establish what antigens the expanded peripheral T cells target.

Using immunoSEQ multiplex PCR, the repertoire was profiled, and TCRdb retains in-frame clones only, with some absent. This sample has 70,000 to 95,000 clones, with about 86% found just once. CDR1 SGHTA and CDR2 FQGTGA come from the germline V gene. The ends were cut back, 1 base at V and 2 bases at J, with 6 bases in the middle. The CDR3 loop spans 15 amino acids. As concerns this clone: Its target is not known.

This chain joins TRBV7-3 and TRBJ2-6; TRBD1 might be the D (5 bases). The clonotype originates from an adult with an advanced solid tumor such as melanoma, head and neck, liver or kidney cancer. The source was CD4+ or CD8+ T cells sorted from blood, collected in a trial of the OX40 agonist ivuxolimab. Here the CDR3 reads CASSLIGAGANVLTF. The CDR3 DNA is TGTGCCAGCAGCTTAATAGGGGCTGGGGCCAACGTCCTGACTTTC.